These 24 T cell receptor beta chains were sequenced from one sample in a study of blood T cell repertoires in COVID-19. TCRdb's copy holds only in-frame clones and misses some; the assay was immunoSEQ multiplex PCR. The sample has approximately 240,000 clones; under 85% are singletons. Sequenced material: peripheral blood. Receptors were obtained from a woman aged 40-49 years with active or convalescent COVID-19.

The chain joins TRBV5-1 to TRBJ2-7; D is possibly TRBD1 (6 bases). The germline V gene encodes CDR1 SGHRS and CDR2 YFSETQ. This CDR3 is built from 16 residues. The V end was cut by 0 bases, the J end by 2 bases, with 15 bases between. The CDR3 sequence is CASSLANKGETYEQYV. The CDR3 DNA sequence: TGCGCCAGCAGCTTGGCCAATAAGGGGGAAACCTACGAGCAGTACGTC.

The chain couples TRBV30 to TRBJ2-7; 8 bases fit TRBD2. This CDR3 has 15 amino acids. Germline assignment: CDR1 GTSNPN and CDR2 SVGIG (reference sequence). With V trimmed by 0 bases and J by 6 bases, 10 bases remained unmatched. The chain's CDR3 is CAWSVELAVYFEQYF. For the CDR3, the DNA is TGTGCCTGGAGTGTAGAACTAGCGGTTTACTTCGAGCAGTACTTC.

The rearrangement uses TRBV9 and TRBJ2-2; 9 nucleotides agree with TRBD1. V gave up 2 bases and J gave up 8 bases; unmatched junction bases: 7. In germline, CDR1 is SGDLS, CDR2 YYNGEE. The CDR3 runs to 15 residues. In DNA form, the CDR3 reads TGTGCCAGCAGCGTGGGGACAGGGAGTCGAGGGGAGCTGTTTTTT. Protein sequence: CASSVGTGSRGELFF.

This clone showed up just once. V gene TRBV5-1 combines with J gene TRBJ1-5; 8 bases align to TRBD1. Germline CDR1 and CDR2: SGHRS and YFSETQ. The V gene end was trimmed by 4 bases and the J gene end by 4 bases; junction bases not matched to a gene: 7. The CDR3 length is 15 residues. The CDR3 sequence is CASSPGTGYNQPQHF. The CDR3 bases are TGCGCCAGCAGCCCCGGGACAGGATATAATCAGCCCCAGCATTTT. Supplemented by reference TRBV5-1 and TRBJ1-5, the full variable domain reads KAGVTQTPRYLIKTRGQQVTLSCSPISGHRSVSWYQQTPGQGLQFLFEYFSETQRNKGNFPGRFSGRQFSNSRSEMNVSTLELGDSALYLCASSPGTGYNQPQHFGDGTRLSIL.

The CDR3 is CASTPSGGGPPSSNQPQHF. CDR3 coding DNA: TGCGCCAGCACCCCATCGGGAGGGGGCCCACCCTCTAGCAATCAGCCCCAGCATTTT. The J gene is TRBJ1-5, the V gene TRBV23-1; 7 positions match TRBD1. TRBV23-1 is an ORF for which the function is uncertain. This CDR3 comprises 19 residues. With V trimmed by 7 bases and J by 0 bases, 18 bases remained unmatched.

The chain employs TRBV12-3 or TRBV12-4 and TRBJ1-5; D unresolved. Trimming took off 3 bases at V and 0 bases at J, with 3 bases between the two ends. The CDR3 is 13 amino acids. CDR3 amino acids: CASSFNSNQPQHF. The CDR3 DNA reads as TGTGCCAGCAGTTTTAATAGCAATCAGCCCCAGCATTTT.

This clone was observed a handful of times. V usage is TRBV12-3 or TRBV12-4 and J usage is TRBJ1-2; possible D gene TRBD1, 5 bases. The length of the CDR3 is 13 residues. Trimming removed 8 bases at V and 6 bases at J, with 16 bases between. This CDR3 reads CASSKLLGHGYTF. CDR3 bases: TGTGCCAGCTCCAAACTCCTGGGGCATGGCTACACCTTC.

The chain employs TRBV10-3 and TRBJ1-1; D call uncertain. Between the trimmed V and J ends, which lost 6 bases and 3 bases, there was a span of 14 bases. The germline gives CDR1 ENHRY, CDR2 SYGVKD. The CDR3 is 14 residues long. CDR3 loop: CAIRNLGRDTEAFF. CDR3 bases: TGTGCCATCAGGAACTTAGGGAGGGACACTGAAGCTTTCTTT.

The chain uses TRBV21-1 and TRBJ1-1; TRBD1, as called in the table, went unchecked against the DNA. TRBV21-1 represents a pseudogene. The CDR3 spans 18 residues. CDR3 nucleotide sequence: TGTGCCAGCAGCAGAGCGGGGTCGATCCGGGACAGGGTTGGTAAAGCTTTCTTT. Translating gives CASSRAGSIRDRVGKAFF.

V gene TRBV28 combines with J gene TRBJ2-2; no clear D gene. Trimming took off 7 bases at V and 6 bases at J, with 15 bases between the two ends. The length of the CDR3 is 14 residues. Germline V gene data show CDR1 as MDHEN and CDR2 as SYDVKM. CDR3: CASIGGLRPGELFF. In DNA form, the CDR3 reads TGTGCCAGCATAGGCGGCCTAAGACCCGGGGAGCTGTTTTTT.

The chain carries TRBV29-1 and TRBJ2-7; TRBD1 might be the D (6 bases). The germline CDR1 and CDR2 sequences are SQVTM and ANQGSEA. The CDR3 runs 14 residues. Trimming took off 7 bases at V and 4 bases at J, with 20 bases between the two ends. CDR3 coding DNA: TGCAGCGCCTTGTCGTCCTTGGGGGCTTACGAGCAGTACTTC. Protein product: CSALSSLGAYEQYF.

The V call is TRBV2, the J call TRBJ2-7; D unclear. The ends were cut back, 0 bases at V and 11 bases at J, with 11 bases in the middle. This CDR3 region has 12 residues. CDR1 SNHLY and CDR2 FYNNEI come from the germline V gene. In DNA, the CDR3 is TGTGCCAGCAGTGAAGCGCTTCGTAGAGAGTACTTC. Translating gives CASSEALRREYF.

CDR3 amino acids: CAIMTGAYTQETQYF. CDR3 bases: TGTGCCATTATGACAGGGGCCTACACCCAAGAGACCCAGTACTTC. The rearrangement uses TRBV10-3 and TRBJ2-5; 8 bases map to TRBD1. Germline V gene lookup returns CDR1 ENHRY and CDR2 SYGVKD. The CDR3 contains 15 residues. Trimming took 9 bases from V and 1 from J; bases not matched to a gene: 10.

In its sample, this clone was seen once. The V gene is TRBV5-6, the J gene TRBJ1-2, with 9 bases matching TRBD1. Germline CDR1 SGHDT, CDR2 YYEEEE. The CDR3 runs 14 residues. Losses at the gene ends were 0 bases for V and 10 bases for J; bases not matched to a gene: 7. The CDR3 nucleotides read TGTGCCAGCAGCTTGGCCGGGACAGGGAAGGACTACACCTTC. Translated: CASSLAGTGKDYTF.

This rearrangement joins TRBV11-2 to TRBJ1-4; no firm D call. This CDR3 has 15 amino acids. V dropped 5 bases and J dropped 0 bases, with 10 bases sitting between them. Germline V gene sequence: CDR1 SGHAT, CDR2 FQNNGV. This CDR3 is CASSTGPATNEKLFF. The DNA for the CDR3 is TGTGCCAGCAGCACTGGGCCCGCAACTAATGAAAAACTGTTTTTT.

V and J are TRBV19 and TRBJ1-1; D perhaps matches TRBD1 (5 bases). With 3 bases removed from V and 0 bases from J, the gap between germline ends came to 8 bases. In germline, CDR1 is LNHDA, CDR2 SQIVND (reference sequence). This CDR3 has 14 residues. This chain's CDR3 is CASSMGQLNTEAFF. CDR3 nucleotide sequence: TGTGCCAGTAGTATGGGGCAGTTGAACACTGAAGCTTTCTTT.

The genes are TRBV5-1 and TRBJ1-1; unclear D gene. The CDR3 contains 15 residues. CDR1 and CDR2 (germline): SGHRS, YFSETQ. V was trimmed by 4 bases and J by 4 bases, leaving 17 bases between them. This chain's CDR3 is CASSRGSTGGTEAFF. CDR3 coding DNA: TGCGCCAGCAGCAGAGGGTCCACTGGTGGCACTGAAGCTTTCTTT.

This chain links TRBV7-2 with TRBJ1-6; TRBD1 is a possible D gene (5 bases). Trimming removed 2 bases at V and 1 base at J, with 12 bases between. Germline CDR1 and CDR2: SGHTA and FQGNSA. The CDR3 totals 17 residues. The DNA for the CDR3 is TGTGCCAGCAGCTTAACTTTGGGGGGTTCCTATAATTCACCCCTCCACTTT. As protein: CASSLTLGGSYNSPLHF.

The V call is TRBV12-3 or TRBV12-4, the J call TRBJ2-1, with no clear D. The CDR3 sequence is 13 residues long. Trimming stripped 8 bases from V and 2 bases from J, with 10 bases between. The chain's CDR3 is CASLVNPYNEQFF. DNA of the CDR3: TGTGCCAGCCTAGTTAACCCCTACAATGAGCAGTTCTTC.

The chain is built from TRBV5-6 and TRBJ2-3; D remains unclear. V was trimmed by 4 bases and J by 5 bases, leaving 8 bases between them. This CDR3 contains 12 residues. Germline values: CDR1 SGHDT, CDR2 YYEEEE. The CDR3 here is CASSLWRDTQYF. For the CDR3, the DNA is TGTGCCAGCAGCCTATGGAGAGATACGCAGTATTTT.

Concerning this clone: Other DNA sequences in the sample encode the same CDR3. The rearrangement uses TRBV5-1 and TRBJ1-6; TRBD1 might be the D (5 bases). Trimming stripped 0 bases from V and 7 bases from J, with 11 bases between. The CDR3 covers 15 residues. Germline V gene data show CDR1 as SGHRS and CDR2 as YFSETQ. The CDR3 protein is CASSLVGRGNSPLHF. In DNA form, the CDR3 reads TGCGCCAGCAGCTTGGTTGGTAGGGGAAATTCACCCCTCCACTTT.

The V and J genes are TRBV2 and TRBJ1-2; no firm D call. Trimming stripped 0 bases from V and 8 bases from J, with 10 bases between. Germline V CDR1 and CDR2: SNHLY, FYNNEI. The CDR3 covers 13 residues. CDR3 in amino acids: CASSEARGGGYTF. In nucleotides, the CDR3 is TGTGCCAGCAGTGAAGCAAGAGGCGGGGGCTACACCTTC. The full variable domain, its missing parts supplied by reference TRBV2 and TRBJ1-2, is EPEVTQTPSHQVTQMGQEVILRCVPISNHLYFYWYRQILGQKVEFLVSFYNNEISEKSEIFDDQFSVERPDGSNFTLKIRSTKLEDSAMYFCASSEARGGGYTFGSGTRLTVV.

This sequence joins TRBV2 and TRBJ1-2; 8 bases map to TRBD1. There are 14 residues in the CDR3. The J segment lost 6 bases and the V segment lost 2 bases, leaving 5 bases of the junction unmatched. Per germline, CDR1 SNHLY and CDR2 FYNNEI. Written as DNA, the CDR3 is TGTGCCAGCAGTGAAAAAAGGACAGGGAATGGCTACACCTTC. Amino acid sequence: CASSEKRTGNGYTF.

The chain employs TRBV5-1 and TRBJ1-2; the match to TRBD1 covers 9 bases. The V gene end was trimmed by 0 bases and the J gene end by 4 bases; junction bases not matched to a gene: 10. CDR1 is SGHRS and CDR2 is YFSETQ in the germline V gene. The CDR3 covers 17 residues. This CDR3 is CASSLVGDRATTYGYTF. In nucleotides, the CDR3 is TGCGCCAGCAGCTTGGTAGGGGACAGGGCCACTACCTATGGCTACACCTTC.